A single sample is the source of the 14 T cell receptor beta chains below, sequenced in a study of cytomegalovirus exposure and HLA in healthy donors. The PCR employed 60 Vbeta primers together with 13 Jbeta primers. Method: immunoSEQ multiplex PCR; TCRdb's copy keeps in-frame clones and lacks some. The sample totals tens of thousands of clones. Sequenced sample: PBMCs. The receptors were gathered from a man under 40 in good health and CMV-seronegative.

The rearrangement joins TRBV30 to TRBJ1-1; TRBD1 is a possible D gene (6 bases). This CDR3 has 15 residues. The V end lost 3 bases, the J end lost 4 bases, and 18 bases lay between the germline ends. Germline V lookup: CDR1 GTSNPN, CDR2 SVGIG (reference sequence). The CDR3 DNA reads TGTGCCTGGAGCCTACAGGGCAGGGGAAGCACTGAAGCTTTCTTT. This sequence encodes CAWSLQGRGSTEAFF.

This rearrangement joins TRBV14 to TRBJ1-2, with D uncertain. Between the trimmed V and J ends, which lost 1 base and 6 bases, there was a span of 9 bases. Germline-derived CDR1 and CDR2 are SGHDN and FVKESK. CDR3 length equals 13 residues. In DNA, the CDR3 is TGTGCCAGCAGCCAAGCCGGGATTCATGGCTACACCTTC. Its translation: CASSQAGIHGYTF.

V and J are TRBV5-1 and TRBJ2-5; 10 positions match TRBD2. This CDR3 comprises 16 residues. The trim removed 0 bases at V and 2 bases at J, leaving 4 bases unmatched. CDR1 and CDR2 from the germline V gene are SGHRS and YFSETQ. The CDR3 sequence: CASSLGQREGQETQYF. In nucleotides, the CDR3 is TGCGCCAGCAGCTTGGGGCAGCGGGAGGGACAAGAGACCCAGTACTTC. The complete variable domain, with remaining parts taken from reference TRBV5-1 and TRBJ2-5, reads KAGVTQTPRYLIKTRGQQVTLSCSPISGHRSVSWYQQTPGQGLQFLFEYFSETQRNKGNFPGRFSGRQFSNSRSEMNVSTLELGDSALYLCASSLGQREGQETQYFGPGTRLLVL.

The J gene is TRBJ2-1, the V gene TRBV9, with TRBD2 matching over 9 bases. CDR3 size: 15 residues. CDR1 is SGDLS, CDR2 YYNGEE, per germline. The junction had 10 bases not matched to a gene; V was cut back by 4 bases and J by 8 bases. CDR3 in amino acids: CASSTRLAEGDEQFF. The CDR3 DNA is TGTGCCAGCAGCACGCGACTAGCGGAGGGGGATGAGCAGTTCTTC.

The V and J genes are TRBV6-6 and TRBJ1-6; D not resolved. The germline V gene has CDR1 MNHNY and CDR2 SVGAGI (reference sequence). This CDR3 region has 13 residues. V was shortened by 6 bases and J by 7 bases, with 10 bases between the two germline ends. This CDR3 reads CASRRERNSPLHF. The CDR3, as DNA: TGTGCCAGCAGGAGGGAGAGGAATTCACCCCTCCACTTT.

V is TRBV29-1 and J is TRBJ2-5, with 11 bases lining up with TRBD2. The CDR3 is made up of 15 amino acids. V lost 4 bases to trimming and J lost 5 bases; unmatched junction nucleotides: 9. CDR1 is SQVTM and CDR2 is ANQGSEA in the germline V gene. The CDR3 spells CSVALTSGSWETQYF. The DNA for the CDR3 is TGCAGCGTTGCTTTAACTAGCGGGAGCTGGGAGACCCAGTACTTC.

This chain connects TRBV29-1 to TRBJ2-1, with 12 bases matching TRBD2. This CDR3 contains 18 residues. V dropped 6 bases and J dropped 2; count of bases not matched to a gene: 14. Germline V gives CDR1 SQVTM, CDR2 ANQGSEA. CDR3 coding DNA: TGCAGCGTGGTCCCTCTAGCGGGAGGGCCTGGCGCCTACAATGAGCAGTTCTTC. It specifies CSVVPLAGGPGAYNEQFF.

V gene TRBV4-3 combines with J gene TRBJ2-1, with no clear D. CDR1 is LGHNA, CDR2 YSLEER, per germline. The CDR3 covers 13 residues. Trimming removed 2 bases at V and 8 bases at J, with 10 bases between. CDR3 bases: TGCGCCAGCAGCCAAACCCTTCGGTATGAGCAGTTCTTC. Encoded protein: CASSQTLRYEQFF.

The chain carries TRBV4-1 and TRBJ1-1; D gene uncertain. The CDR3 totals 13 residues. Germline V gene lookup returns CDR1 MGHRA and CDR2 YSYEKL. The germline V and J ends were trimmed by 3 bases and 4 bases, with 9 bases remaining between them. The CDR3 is CASSHPVLTEAFF. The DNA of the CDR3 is TGCGCCAGCAGCCACCCGGTCCTCACTGAAGCTTTCTTT.

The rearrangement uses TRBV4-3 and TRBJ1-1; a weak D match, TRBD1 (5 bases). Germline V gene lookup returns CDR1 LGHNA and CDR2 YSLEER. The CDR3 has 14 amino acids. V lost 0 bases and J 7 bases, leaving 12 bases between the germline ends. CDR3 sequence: CASSQDRTNYEAFF. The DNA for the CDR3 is TGCGCCAGCAGCCAAGATAGGACAAACTATGAAGCTTTCTTT.

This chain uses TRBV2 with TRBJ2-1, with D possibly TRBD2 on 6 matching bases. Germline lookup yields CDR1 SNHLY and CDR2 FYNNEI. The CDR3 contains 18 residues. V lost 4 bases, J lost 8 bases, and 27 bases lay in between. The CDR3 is CASSAPGEGRAGGDEQFF. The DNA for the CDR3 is TGTGCCAGCAGTGCGCCTGGGGAAGGAAGGGCCGGCGGGGATGAGCAGTTCTTC. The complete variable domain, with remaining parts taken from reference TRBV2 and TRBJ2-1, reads EPEVTQTPSHQVTQMGQEVILRCVPISNHLYFYWYRQILGQKVEFLVSFYNNEISEKSEIFDDQFSVERPDGSNFTLKIRSTKLEDSAMYFCASSAPGEGRAGGDEQFFGPGTRLTVL.

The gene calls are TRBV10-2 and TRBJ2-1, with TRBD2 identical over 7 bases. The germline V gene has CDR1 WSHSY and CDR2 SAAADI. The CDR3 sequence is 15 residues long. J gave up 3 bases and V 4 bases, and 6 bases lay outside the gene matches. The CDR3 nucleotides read TGCGCCAGCAGTGTAAGGAGCGGGATCTACAATGAGCAGTTCTTC. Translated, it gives CASSVRSGIYNEQFF.

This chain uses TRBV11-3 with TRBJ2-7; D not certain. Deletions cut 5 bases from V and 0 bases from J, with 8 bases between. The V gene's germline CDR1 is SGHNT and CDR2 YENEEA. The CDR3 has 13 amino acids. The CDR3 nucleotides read TGTGCCAGCAGCCGGAGCGACTCCTACGAGCAGTACTTC. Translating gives CASSRSDSYEQYF.

The CDR3 region is CASSHQRGSGYQETQYF. The CDR3 coding sequence is TGCGCCAGCAGCCACCAAAGGGGTAGCGGGTACCAAGAGACCCAGTACTTC. The V and J genes are TRBV4-3 and TRBJ2-5; 7 bases agree with TRBD2. Trimming at V came to 3 bases and at J to 0 bases, leaving 10 bases not matched to a gene. In germline, CDR1 is LGHNA, CDR2 YSLEER. This CDR3 spans 17 amino acids.